The 9 T cell receptor beta chains reported below all come from one sample, sequenced in a study of cytomegalovirus exposure and HLA in healthy donors. Use of 60 Vbeta and 13 Jbeta primers characterized the PCR. The method was immunoSEQ multiplex PCR; TCRdb's version includes in-frame clones alone and lacks a portion of them. Here the sample table reports 75,000 to 95,000 clones. Sequencing was carried out using PBMCs. The receptors stem from an older woman in good health and CMV-seronegative.

This chain connects TRBV6-8 to TRBJ2-3; no clear D. The CDR3 consists of 15 residues. CDR1 MNHGY and CDR2 SAAAGT come from the germline V gene. V gave up 2 bases and J gave up 3 bases, with 12 bases separating them. The CDR3 DNA follows: TGTGCCAGCAGTTACACGGCTAGAGTAACAGATACGCAGTATTTT. This sequence encodes CASSYTARVTDTQYF.

The chain combines TRBV19 with TRBJ2-3; 9 bases line up with TRBD1. This CDR3 has 14 residues. CDR1 LNHDA and CDR2 SQIVND come from the germline V gene (reference sequence). Germline trimming cut 5 bases from V and 3 bases from J; bases unmatched to any gene: 3. The DNA for the CDR3 is TGTGCCAGTAGTCGGACAGGGGAGACAGATACGCAGTATTTT. Translated: CASSRTGETDTQYF.

The chain links TRBV12-5 to TRBJ1-4; TRBD1 aligns across 9 bases. Germline V gene sequence: CDR1 LGHNT, CDR2 FRNRAP. The CDR3 covers 14 residues. The ends lost 9 bases at V and 8 bases at J; junction bases unmatched: 10. CDR3 sequence reads: CARLPGQGGEKLFF. In nucleotides, the CDR3 is TGTGCTAGACTTCCGGGACAGGGCGGAGAAAAACTGTTTTTT.

This chain joins TRBV28 and TRBJ1-2; D perhaps matches TRBD1 (5 bases). The CDR3 runs to 13 residues. Germline assignment: CDR1 MDHEN and CDR2 SYDVKM. Deletions cut 3 bases from V and 4 bases from J, with 9 bases between. CDR3 coding DNA: TGTGCCAGCAGTTTGCAGGGAAGCTATGGCTACACCTTC. It is translated as CASSLQGSYGYTF.

The V call is TRBV7-8, the J call TRBJ1-1; TRBD1 agrees at 8 bases. J lost 5 bases, V lost 5 bases, and 22 bases had no gene match. The CDR3 consists of 19 residues. Germline CDR1 reads SGHVS; CDR2 reads FQNEAQ. CDR3 region: CASSTEKGRRGWTGTEAFF. CDR3 in DNA: TGTGCCAGCAGCACCGAAAAGGGGAGGCGGGGTTGGACAGGGACTGAAGCTTTCTTT.

With regard to this clone: The sample has other DNA sequences that encode this CDR3 too. This chain links TRBV11-3 with TRBJ2-1; 7 nucleotides line up with TRBD2. The junction had 4 bases not matched to a gene; V was cut back by 5 bases and J by 0 bases. Germline loops: CDR1 SGHNT, CDR2 YENEEA. This CDR3 region has 15 residues. Here the CDR3 DNA reads TGTGCCAGCAGCCCGCGGGGGAGCTCCTACAATGAGCAGTTCTTC. Encoded protein: CASSPRGSSYNEQFF.

This sequence joins TRBV2 and TRBJ2-1; D gene unclear. CDR1 and CDR2 (germline): SNHLY, FYNNEI. CDR3 length: 14 residues. Trimming stripped 5 bases from V and 7 bases from J, with 15 bases between. In DNA, the CDR3 is TGTGCCAGCAGTACCGTACGGTCGAGGAATGAGCAGTTCTTC. Translation gives CASSTVRSRNEQFF.

The gene calls are TRBV7-6 and TRBJ2-3; the match to TRBD2 covers 7 bases. The CDR3 loop spans 15 amino acids. V shed 5 bases and J 4 bases; nucleotides not matched to a gene: 9. CDR1 is SGHVS, CDR2 FNYEAQ, per germline. CDR3 sequence reads: CASSAKRRESDTQYF. CDR3 bases: TGTGCCAGCAGCGCCAAGCGGCGGGAGTCAGATACGCAGTATTTT.

CDR3 DNA sequence: TGTGCCAGCAGTGAAATCCTAGCGGGGTACAATGAGCAGTTCTTC. It translates to CASSEILAGYNEQFF. The chain is built from TRBV6-1 and TRBJ2-1, with 9 bases matching TRBD2. Unmatched junction bases numbered 3, after V lost 2 bases and J lost 4 bases. The CDR3 extends over 15 amino acids. Germline lookup yields CDR1 MNHNS and CDR2 SASEGT.